A single sample is the source of the 19 T cell receptor beta chains below, sequenced in a study of shared clonotypes between healthy human individuals. The assay was immunoSEQ multiplex PCR, and TCRdb's table has in-frame clones only and misses some. Among 850,000 to 1,100,000 clones listed, roughly 80% were seen once. The material sequenced was memory CD4+ T cells from PBMCs. Subset given: CD45RA-negative fraction. These receptors were taken from a man between 18 and 29 years old in good health. Some clones in this sample may be carry-over from other donors' samples.

This chain links TRBV6-5 with TRBJ1-2; no clear D gene. The V gene's germline CDR1 is MNHEY and CDR2 SVGAGI. The CDR3 runs to 15 residues. Trimming removed 6 bases at V and 4 bases at J, with 18 bases between. The CDR3 loop reads CASSLSPQELYGYTF. Written as DNA, the CDR3 is TGTGCCAGCAGCCTCTCCCCCCAGGAACTCTATGGCTACACCTTC.

This clone appeared a single time. The rearrangement links TRBV29-1 to TRBJ2-7; D possibly uses TRBD1 or TRBD2 (5 bases each). This CDR3 comprises 14 residues. The germline V gene has CDR1 SQVTM and CDR2 ANQGSEA. V lost 6 bases and J lost 3, with 18 bases in between. The CDR3 sequence is CSVRRAWDDYEQYF. The CDR3, as DNA: TGCAGCGTCAGAAGGGCATGGGACGACTACGAGCAGTACTTC.

This clone was counted only a few times. The rearrangement joins TRBV6-6 to TRBJ1-1, with 8 positions matching TRBD1. V shed 7 bases, J shed 6 bases, and the junction held 10 bases outside the gene matches. Germline values: CDR1 MNHNY, CDR2 SVGAGI (reference sequence). There are 14 residues in the CDR3. CDR3 protein: CASTSTGGISEAFF. CDR3 sequence (DNA): TGTGCCAGCACTAGTACAGGGGGGATCTCTGAAGCTTTCTTT.

The chain joins TRBV5-4 to TRBJ2-7, with TRBD2 matching 9 bases. This CDR3 has 15 residues. V shed 2 bases, J shed 2 bases, and the junction held 5 bases outside the gene matches. Germline V lookup: CDR1 SGHNT, CDR2 YYREEE (reference sequence). CDR3 DNA: TGTGCCAGCAGCTTCCGGGCTAGCGGGACCTACGAGCAGTACTTC. The encoded protein is CASSFRASGTYEQYF. Full variable domain (missing parts from reference TRBV5-4 and TRBJ2-7): ETGVTQSPTHLIKTRGQQVTLRCSSQSGHNTVSWYQQALGQGPQFIFQYYREEENGRGNFPPRFSGLQFPNYSSELNVNALELDDSALYLCASSFRASGTYEQYFGPGTRLTVT.

The chain employs TRBV6-5 and TRBJ2-2; the D gene could be TRBD1 or TRBD2 (5 bases each). The V and J ends lost 5 bases and 4 bases respectively, with 14 bases between them. The CDR3 extends over 15 amino acids. CDR1 is MNHEY, CDR2 SVGAGI, per germline. CDR3 nucleotides: TGTGCCAGCAGTGGTGGGGGAGCGGTCACCGGGGAGCTGTTTTTT. Its protein is CASSGGGAVTGELFF.

The chain has TRBV30 and TRBJ1-2; no reliable D call. The ends were cut back, 4 bases at V and 2 bases at J, with 5 bases in the middle. The CDR3 is made up of 11 amino acids. The germline gives CDR1 GTSNPN, CDR2 SVGIG (reference sequence). The CDR3 here is CAWNGNYGYTF. Here the CDR3 DNA reads TGTGCCTGGAATGGGAACTATGGCTACACCTTC.

CDR3 bases: TGTGCCAGCAGTGAGGGAACAGGCCATGGCAATCAGCCCCAGCATTTT. Translated, it gives CASSEGTGHGNQPQHF. The chain is built from TRBV2 and TRBJ1-5; D perhaps matches TRBD1 (5 bases). The CDR3 runs 16 residues. Trimming left V 3 bases short and J 2 bases short, with 14 bases between. Germline-derived CDR1 and CDR2 are SNHLY and FYNNEI.

The chain combines TRBV6-5 with TRBJ1-1; D is ambiguous. The CDR3 consists of 14 residues. V lost 7 bases, J lost 0 bases, and 12 bases lay in between. Germline V CDR1 and CDR2: MNHEY, SVGAGI. The CDR3 reads CASTPGQLNTEAFF. As DNA, the CDR3 is TGTGCCAGCACCCCCGGGCAGTTGAACACTGAAGCTTTCTTT.

The V call is TRBV5-6, the J call TRBJ1-5; D gene ambiguous. Germline V gene data show CDR1 as SGHDT and CDR2 as YYEEEE. V shed 1 base and J shed 1 base, with 6 bases lying between them. The CDR3 has 14 amino acids. CDR3 sequence: CASSLLRSNQPQHF. The CDR3 DNA sequence: TGTGCCAGCAGCTTGCTGAGAAGCAATCAGCCCCAGCATTTT. The full variable domain, with the rest looked up from reference TRBV5-6 and TRBJ1-5, is DAGVTQSPTHLIKTRGQQVTLRCSPKSGHDTVSWYQQALGQGPQFIFQYYEEEERQRGNFPDRFSGHQFPNYSSELNVNALLLGDSALYLCASSLLRSNQPQHFGDGTRLSIL.

The genes are TRBV2 and TRBJ1-4, with 7 bases lining up with TRBD1. V gave up 5 bases and J gave up 8 bases; unmatched junction bases: 11. The CDR3 is made up of 15 amino acids. The germline V gene has CDR1 SNHLY and CDR2 FYNNEI. CDR3 sequence (DNA): TGTGCCAGCAGTCCAGGACAGGTGGAAGGGGAAAAACTGTTTTTT. It is translated as CASSPGQVEGEKLFF.

V and J are TRBV10-2 and TRBJ2-7; possible D gene TRBD1, 6 bases. CDR3 length: 15 amino acids. Trimming took off 7 bases at V and 0 bases at J, with 16 bases between the two ends. Germline V gives CDR1 WSHSY, CDR2 SAAADI. The CDR3 nucleotides read TGCGCCAGCACCGAATGGACAGATTTCTCCTACGAGCAGTACTTC. Encoded protein: CASTEWTDFSYEQYF.

This clone was detected a few times. The CDR3: CASSQNNEQFF. Here the CDR3 DNA reads TGTGCCAGCAGCCAAAACAATGAGCAGTTCTTC. The rearrangement joins TRBV14 to TRBJ2-1; D call uncertain. The CDR3 length is 11 residues. The V and J ends lost 2 bases and 5 bases respectively, with 1 base between them. The germline V gene has CDR1 SGHDN and CDR2 FVKESK.

The J gene is TRBJ2-7, the V gene TRBV28, with D unresolved. The CDR3 extends over 14 amino acids. Trimming removed 6 bases from V and 0 bases from J, with 12 bases in between. The germline V gene encodes CDR1 MDHEN and CDR2 SYDVKM. The DNA of the CDR3 is TGTGCCAGCAGGGCTCGAGGTCCCTCCTACGAGCAGTACTTC. This gives the protein CASRARGPSYEQYF.

To note about this clone: Mismatch with germline at one junction end may stem from a read error. The chain carries TRBV6-1 and TRBJ2-1; D is possibly TRBD2 (5 bases). The CDR3 is 14 residues long. Looked up from germline, CDR1 is MNHNS and CDR2 is SASEGT. The CDR3 protein is CVSSELQDYNERFF. CDR3 coding DNA: TGTGTCAGCAGTGAATTGCAAGACTACAATGAGCGGTTCTTC.

Comment on this clone: The identical CDR3 is also encoded by other nucleotide sequences in the sample. The V and J genes are TRBV28 and TRBJ1-1; D unclear. V lost 2 bases and J 1 base, leaving 5 bases between the germline ends. Germline lookup yields CDR1 MDHEN and CDR2 SYDVKM. This CDR3 has 13 residues. The DNA of the CDR3 is TGTGCCAGCAGTTTAAGGCAGAACACTGAAGCTTTCTTT. This codes for CASSLRQNTEAFF.

V and J are TRBV29-1 and TRBJ2-3; either TRBD1 or TRBD2 may supply D (6 bases each). V lost 7 bases, J lost 3 bases, and 17 bases lay in between. The CDR3 runs 14 residues. Germline CDR1 is SQVTM and CDR2 is ANQGSEA. Here the CDR3 DNA reads TGCAGCGCCACGGGGGCAGGGCGGACAGATACGCAGTATTTT. Translation gives CSATGAGRTDTQYF.

This chain joins TRBV28 and TRBJ1-2, with D perhaps matching TRBD1 (6 bases). CDR1 and CDR2 (germline): MDHEN, SYDVKM. Trimming cost V 5 bases and J 4 bases, with 20 bases left between them. This CDR3 contains 16 residues. CDR3 bases: TGTGCCAGCAGTAAACAGGGTTGGTCCTTCGTCTATGGCTACACCTTC. This gives the protein CASSKQGWSFVYGYTF.

The J gene is TRBJ2-5, the V gene TRBV18, with a possible D match to TRBD2 (6 bases). V was pared by 0 bases and J by 5 bases, with 13 bases between. Germline CDR1 and CDR2: KGHSH and LQKENI. This CDR3 spans 15 amino acids. CDR3 amino acids: CASSPPGQGRETQYF. The CDR3 coding sequence is TGTGCCAGCTCACCACCGGGTCAAGGGAGGGAGACCCAGTACTTC. The variable domain in full, with the rest retrieved from reference TRBV18 and TRBJ2-5, is NAGVMQNPRHLVRRRGQEARLRCSPMKGHSHVYWYRQLPEEGLKFMVYLQKENIIDESGMPKERFSAEFPKEGPSILRIQQVVRGDSAAYFCASSPPGQGRETQYFGPGTRLLVL.

This chain joins TRBV7-8 and TRBJ2-7, with D perhaps matching TRBD1 or TRBD2 (5 bases each). The germline CDR1 and CDR2 sequences are SGHVS and FQNEAQ. The germline V and J ends were trimmed by 5 bases and 3 bases, with 23 bases remaining between them. This CDR3 has 17 residues. The CDR3 nucleotides are TGTGCCAGCAGCCCCACATCCCGGGGCCCAGGGAGCTACGAGCAGTACTTC. It translates to CASSPTSRGPGSYEQYF. The variable domain in full, completed from reference TRBV7-8 and TRBJ2-7, reads GAGVSQSPRYKVAKRGQDVALRCDPISGHVSLFWYQQALGQGPEFLTYFQNEAQLDKSGLPSDRFFAERPEGSVSTLKIQRTQQEDSAVYLCASSPTSRGPGSYEQYFGPGTRLTVT.